Sequencing of this T cell receptor beta chain was carried out in a study of shared clonotypes between healthy human individuals. Overall study results and limits: Read depth was anticipated to influence clonotype sharing among donors. Non-shared clonotypes displayed generation probabilities falling below those of clonotypes present in all four donors.

Germline CDR1 MDHEN, CDR2 SYDVKM. Trimming stripped 3 bases from V and 3 bases from J, with 15 bases between. This CDR3 contains 16 residues. Note on this clone: Its antigen is not known.

TCRdb keeps only in-frame clones here, not all; method: immunoSEQ multiplex PCR. Among around 2.5 million clones listed, 90% to 95% were seen once. This chain links TRBV28 with TRBJ2-1; perhaps D is TRBD1 or TRBD2 (5 bases each). The sample consisted of naive CD4+ T cells from PBMCs. The subset: CD45RA+ positively selected. The receptor's source is a man younger than 30 in good health. Some clones in this sample may be carry-over from other donors' samples. Here the CDR3 DNA reads TGTGCCAGCAGTTTGGACTCTGGGACCTACTACAATGAGCAGTTCTTC. Amino acid sequence: CASSLDSGTYYNEQFF.